Here is one T cell receptor (beta chain) with its context. Germline CDR1 is SGHAT and CDR2 is FQNNGV. Deletions cut 11 bases from V and 1 base from J, with 18 bases between. The CDR3 sequence is 15 residues long. This record comes from a study of control samples from healthy donors and cancer patients. Using immunoSEQ multiplex PCR, the repertoire was profiled, and TCRdb retains in-frame clones only, with some absent. The repertoire includes fewer than 200,000 clones, 90% of them detected once, and about 1.4% sits in the top ten. The rearrangement uses TRBV11-2 and TRBJ1-5; weak D call: TRBD1 (6 bases). Sequences were obtained from blood. The sequence derives from a woman aged 45 to 65 in good health. The chain's CDR3 is CASQLAGVSNQPQHF. The CDR3 DNA follows: TGTGCCTCCCAGCTGGCAGGGGTAAGCAATCAGCCCCAGCATTTT.